The 27 T cell receptor beta chains below come from one sample, sequenced in a study of cytomegalovirus exposure and HLA in healthy donors. PCR involved 60 Vbeta and 13 Jbeta primers. The protocol was immunoSEQ multiplex PCR, while the TCRdb copy is restricted to in-frame clones and leaves out a portion. The profile covers approximately 170,000 clones, with around 85% appearing a single time and 1% taken by the ten largest. The source material was PBMCs. These receptors were collected from a boy aged 2-9 years in good health and CMV-seronegative.

This clone was counted once. This chain joins TRBV28 and TRBJ1-5; TRBD1 might be the D (5 bases). V shed 3 bases and J shed 15 bases, with 12 bases lying between them. Germline CDR1 is MDHEN and CDR2 is SYDVKM. This CDR3 comprises 11 residues. CDR3 in amino acids: CASSFPGVGHF. CDR3 coding DNA: TGTGCCAGCAGTTTCCCGGGGGTTGGGCATTTT.

The chain carries TRBV5-1 and TRBJ1-1; weak D call: TRBD1 (5 bases). V shed 3 bases and J shed 3 bases, with 18 bases lying between them. This CDR3 is built from 16 residues. Germline values: CDR1 SGHRS, CDR2 YFSETQ. This CDR3 is CASSWPLGTGDTEAFF. CDR3 bases: TGCGCCAGCAGCTGGCCGCTAGGGACGGGGGACACTGAAGCTTTCTTT.

The chain has TRBV7-9 and TRBJ2-5; 11 positions match TRBD2. Germline CDR1 reads SEHNR; CDR2 reads FQNEAQ (reference sequence). V lost 4 bases and J lost 5; bases outside the gene matches: 9. This CDR3 spans 16 amino acids. CDR3 region: CASSSIAGGPRETQYF. CDR3 nucleotides: TGTGCCAGCAGCTCGATAGCGGGAGGGCCTCGGGAGACCCAGTACTTC.

The V gene is TRBV10-3, the J gene TRBJ1-4; D might be TRBD1 (5 bases). The CDR3 sequence is 13 residues long. The germline CDR1 and CDR2 sequences are ENHRY and SYGVKD. V was shortened by 10 bases and J by 5 bases, with 14 bases between the two germline ends. CDR3 sequence: CAKGDSQNEKLFF. CDR3 DNA sequence: TGTGCCAAAGGTGACAGCCAGAATGAAAAACTGTTTTTT.

As DNA, the CDR3 is TGCGCCAGCAGTGACACCTGGGAGGGTACAGATACGCAGTATTTT. This encodes CASSDTWEGTDTQYF. The gene calls are TRBV10-1 and TRBJ2-3; 7 nucleotides align to TRBD2. Germline CDR1 reads WNHNN; CDR2 reads SYGVQD (reference sequence). This CDR3 comprises 15 residues. The trim removed 3 bases at V and 3 bases at J, leaving 6 bases unmatched.

The table lists this clone with a count of one. The gene calls are TRBV28 and TRBJ2-5, with 14 bases aligning to TRBD2. Matching the DNA end better, TRBJ2-7 makes the J call doubtful. This CDR3 is built from 14 residues. CDR1 is MDHEN and CDR2 is SYDVKM in the germline V gene. CDR3 amino acids: CASSGLAGGYEQYF. The CDR3 region has the DNA TGTGCCAGCAGTGGACTAGCGGGAGGCTACGAGCAGTACTTC.

The CDR3 protein is CASSWTSGPLYNEQFF. DNA of the CDR3: TGTGCCAGCAGCTGGACTAGCGGGCCTTTATACAATGAGCAGTTCTTC. V and J are TRBV7-2 and TRBJ2-1; 11 nucleotides align to TRBD2. There are 16 residues in the CDR3. Looked up from germline, CDR1 is SGHTA and CDR2 is FQGNSA. V lost 4 bases, J lost 4 bases, and 6 bases stayed unmatched.

The rearrangement links TRBV6-1 to TRBJ2-5; the match to TRBD1 covers 12 bases. Trimming removed 4 bases from V and 2 bases from J; junction bases left unmatched: 2. The CDR3 sequence is 15 residues long. Germline assignment: CDR1 MNHNS and CDR2 SASEGT. The CDR3 bases are TGTGCCAGCAGTGGGGACAGGGGGCTGCAAGAGACCCAGTACTTC. This sequence encodes CASSGDRGLQETQYF.

On this clone itself: Its ends do not fully match the called genes, so a read error is possible. The same CDR3 can be traced to other DNA sequences in this sample. The rearrangement uses TRBV7-8 and TRBJ2-5, with 8 bases that match TRBD2. The CDR3 totals 15 residues. The germline gives CDR1 SGHVS, CDR2 FQNEAQ. Here the CDR3 reads CASSSETGGGETQYF. The CDR3 nucleotides are TGCGCCAGCAGCTCGGAGACAGGCGGGGGGGAGACCCAGTACTTC. Full variable domain (outside the CDR3, taken from reference TRBV7-8 and TRBJ2-5): GAGVSQSPRYKVAKRGQDVALRCDPISGHVSLFWYQQALGQGPEFLTYFQNEAQLDKSGLPSDRFFAERPEGSVSTLKIQRTQQEDSAVYLCASSSETGGGETQYFGPGTRLLVL.

The rearrangement joins TRBV18 to TRBJ2-7; TRBD2 might be the D (5 bases). Germline CDR1 reads KGHSH; CDR2 reads LQKENI. The CDR3 runs to 14 residues. CDR3 nucleotides: TGTGCCAGCTCCCCACTGGCGGGCCCCGCCGAGCAGTACGTC. Translation: CASSPLAGPAEQYV.

The V and J genes are TRBV7-9 and TRBJ1-3; no reliable D call. Germline CDR1 SEHNR, CDR2 FQNEAQ (reference sequence). Trimming removed 5 bases from V and 0 bases from J, with 14 bases in between. The CDR3 has 16 residues. For the CDR3, the DNA is TGTGCCAGCAGCCTCCGGAGGACCACCTCTGGAAACACCATATATTTT. Amino acid sequence: CASSLRRTTSGNTIYF.

V usage is TRBV5-1 and J usage is TRBJ1-1; 9 bases line up with TRBD1. Germline V gene lookup returns CDR1 SGHRS and CDR2 YFSETQ. This CDR3 contains 12 residues. Trimming cost V 4 bases and J 8 bases; bases outside gene matches: 3. The CDR3 protein is CASSRDRVEAFF. Written as DNA, the CDR3 is TGCGCCAGCAGCCGGGACAGGGTAGAAGCTTTCTTT.

This chain's CDR3 is CSVDVAGGTDTQYF. The CDR3 DNA follows: TGCAGCGTTGATGTAGCGGGGGGCACAGATACGCAGTATTTT. V and J are TRBV29-1 and TRBJ2-3, with 9 bases lining up with TRBD2. The CDR3 runs 14 residues. V gave up 3 bases and J gave up 1 base; unmatched junction bases: 2. Germline-derived CDR1 and CDR2 are SQVTM and ANQGSEA.

In its sample, this clone was seen once. The chain couples TRBV6-1 to TRBJ1-4; TRBD1 matches at 9 bases. Germline-derived CDR1 and CDR2 are MNHNS and SASEGT. The CDR3 extends over 14 amino acids. The V segment lost 6 bases and the J segment 8 bases; nucleotides outside the gene matches: 7. CDR3: CASSEQGAGEKLFF. The CDR3 DNA reads as TGTGCCAGCAGCGAACAGGGGGCGGGAGAAAAACTGTTTTTT.

The rearrangement joins TRBV6-5 to TRBJ2-1; TRBD1 matches 7 bases. V lost 11 bases, J lost 7 bases, and 8 bases stayed unmatched. The germline V gene has CDR1 MNHEY and CDR2 SVGAGI. This CDR3 has 12 residues. The CDR3 DNA follows: TGTGCCGTCCGACAGGGTACGAATGAGCAGTTCTTC. As protein: CAVRQGTNEQFF.

A single count supports this clone. The chain uses TRBV28 and TRBJ2-1; 10 nucleotides agree with TRBD2. CDR3 length: 15 residues. With 7 bases clipped from V and 5 bases from J, the junction kept 8 bases outside the gene matches. The V gene's germline CDR1 is MDHEN and CDR2 SYDVKM. The CDR3 coding sequence is TGTGCCAGCACTATGAGCGGGGGGGCCGACAATGAGCAGTTCTTC. This translates into CASTMSGGADNEQFF. Combining the CDR3 with reference TRBV28 and TRBJ2-1 gives the whole variable domain DVKVTQSSRYLVKRTGEKVFLECVQDMDHENMFWYRQDPGLGLRLIYFSYDVKMKEKGDIPEGYSVSREKKERFSLILESASTNQTSMYLCASTMSGGADNEQFFGPGTRLTVL.

V gene TRBV25-1 combines with J gene TRBJ2-1, with 8 bases lining up with TRBD2. Germline V CDR1 and CDR2: MGHDK, SYGVNS. J was trimmed by 3 bases and V by 2 bases; bases with no gene match: 9. This CDR3 has 17 amino acids. CDR3 in DNA: TGTGCCAGCAGTGAAAGGGGGAGCGGGAGTTACTACAATGAGCAGTTCTTC. It encodes CASSERGSGSYYNEQFF.

The rearrangement uses TRBV7-9 and TRBJ2-7, with 9 bases lining up with TRBD1. J was trimmed by 10 bases and V by 4 bases; bases with no gene match: 11. This CDR3 is built from 14 residues. Looked up from germline, CDR1 is SEHNR and CDR2 is FQNEAQ (reference sequence). CDR3 in amino acids: CASSSLGQGSNQYV. The CDR3 coding sequence is TGTGCCAGCAGCTCACTGGGACAGGGCAGTAATCAGTACGTC.

This clone has more than one count but fewer than ten. The chain uses TRBV29-1 and TRBJ2-7, with D possibly TRBD2 on 5 matching bases. The CDR3 consists of 14 residues. Germline CDR1 reads SQVTM; CDR2 reads ANQGSEA. The V end was cut by 4 bases, the J end by 3 bases, with 16 bases between. The CDR3 is CSVGPAGKDYEQYF. CDR3 DNA sequence: TGCAGCGTTGGCCCGGCCGGGAAGGACTACGAGCAGTACTTC.

V is TRBV29-1 and J is TRBJ2-1; D remains unclear. The CDR3 runs 14 residues. The germline V gene has CDR1 SQVTM and CDR2 ANQGSEA. The V and J ends lost 7 bases and 4 bases respectively, with 17 bases between them. The CDR3 region is CSAAPVSGYNEQFF. CDR3 coding DNA: TGCAGCGCCGCCCCTGTCTCAGGATACAATGAGCAGTTCTTC.

The chain combines TRBV30 with TRBJ1-6; 7 nucleotides line up with TRBD1. Germline loops: CDR1 GTSNPN, CDR2 SVGIG (reference sequence). J gave up 0 bases and V 3 bases, and 5 bases lay outside the gene matches. The CDR3 has 16 residues. Here the CDR3 DNA reads TGTGCCTGGAGACCAAGGGACAGCTCCTATAATTCACCCCTCCACTTT. Amino acids: CAWRPRDSSYNSPLHF.

The chain couples TRBV11-2 to TRBJ2-7; 7 bases fit TRBD2. Unmatched junction bases numbered 6, after V lost 2 bases and J lost 2 bases. Per germline, CDR1 SGHAT and CDR2 FQNNGV. This CDR3 is built from 15 residues. In nucleotides, the CDR3 is TGTGCCAGCAGCTTAACGCTAGCGGTAACCTACGAGCAGTACTTC. Protein: CASSLTLAVTYEQYF. Combining the CDR3 with reference TRBV11-2 and TRBJ2-7 gives the whole variable domain EAGVAQSPRYKIIEKRQSVAFWCNPISGHATLYWYQQILGQGPKLLIQFQNNGVVDDSQLPKDRFSAERLKGVDSTLKIQPAKLEDSAVYLCASSLTLAVTYEQYFGPGTRLTVT.

The chain is built from TRBV15 and TRBJ2-3; no clear D. The CDR3 runs to 15 residues. V gave up 0 bases and J gave up 4 bases, with 11 bases separating them. Germline V CDR1 and CDR2: LNHNV, YYDKDF (reference sequence). This chain's CDR3 is CATSRDRYASDTQYF. The CDR3 DNA reads TGTGCCACCAGCAGAGATCGGTACGCCTCAGATACGCAGTATTTT. Using reference TRBV15 and TRBJ2-3 for the parts outside the CDR3, the full variable domain is DAMVIQNPRYQVTQFGKPVTLSCSQTLNHNVMYWYQQKSSQAPKLLFHYYDKDFNNEADTPDNFQSRRPNTSFCFLDIRSPGLGDTAMYLCATSRDRYASDTQYFGPGTRLTVL.

This clone was seen more than once but under ten times. The V gene is TRBV13, the J gene TRBJ1-2; 11 bases fit TRBD1. CDR3 length equals 16 residues. The trim removed 0 bases at V and 7 bases at J, leaving 7 bases unmatched. Germline CDR1 reads PRHDT; CDR2 reads FYEKMQ (reference sequence). This CDR3 is CASSLGRDRGAVGYTF. The DNA of the CDR3 is TGTGCCAGCAGCTTAGGCCGGGACAGGGGGGCGGTTGGCTACACCTTC.

The rearrangement links TRBV14 to TRBJ1-3, with D maybe TRBD1 (6 bases). Germline V gives CDR1 SGHDN, CDR2 FVKESK. The CDR3 sequence is 13 residues long. V was trimmed by 0 bases and J by 9 bases, leaving 9 bases between them. CDR3 bases: TGTGCCAGCAGCCAAGATGGGGGCAGCACCATATATTTT. Protein: CASSQDGGSTIYF.

The J gene is TRBJ2-7, the V gene TRBV6-1, with 8 bases fitting TRBD1. The CDR3 spans 15 residues. In germline, CDR1 is MNHNS, CDR2 SASEGT. V shed 5 bases, J shed 6 bases, and the junction held 12 bases outside the gene matches. The CDR3 coding sequence is TGTGCCAGCAGTCTTACATGGACAGGGTCCGTCGAGCAGTACGTC. This translates into CASSLTWTGSVEQYV.

V usage is TRBV19 and J usage is TRBJ1-5; D is uncertain. CDR1 is LNHDA and CDR2 is SQIVND in the germline V gene (reference sequence). There are 14 residues in the CDR3. The ends were cut back, 5 bases at V and 2 bases at J, with 10 bases in the middle. This CDR3 is CASSSQLGNQPQHF. The CDR3 DNA reads as TGTGCCAGTAGTTCTCAATTAGGCAATCAGCCCCAGCATTTT.